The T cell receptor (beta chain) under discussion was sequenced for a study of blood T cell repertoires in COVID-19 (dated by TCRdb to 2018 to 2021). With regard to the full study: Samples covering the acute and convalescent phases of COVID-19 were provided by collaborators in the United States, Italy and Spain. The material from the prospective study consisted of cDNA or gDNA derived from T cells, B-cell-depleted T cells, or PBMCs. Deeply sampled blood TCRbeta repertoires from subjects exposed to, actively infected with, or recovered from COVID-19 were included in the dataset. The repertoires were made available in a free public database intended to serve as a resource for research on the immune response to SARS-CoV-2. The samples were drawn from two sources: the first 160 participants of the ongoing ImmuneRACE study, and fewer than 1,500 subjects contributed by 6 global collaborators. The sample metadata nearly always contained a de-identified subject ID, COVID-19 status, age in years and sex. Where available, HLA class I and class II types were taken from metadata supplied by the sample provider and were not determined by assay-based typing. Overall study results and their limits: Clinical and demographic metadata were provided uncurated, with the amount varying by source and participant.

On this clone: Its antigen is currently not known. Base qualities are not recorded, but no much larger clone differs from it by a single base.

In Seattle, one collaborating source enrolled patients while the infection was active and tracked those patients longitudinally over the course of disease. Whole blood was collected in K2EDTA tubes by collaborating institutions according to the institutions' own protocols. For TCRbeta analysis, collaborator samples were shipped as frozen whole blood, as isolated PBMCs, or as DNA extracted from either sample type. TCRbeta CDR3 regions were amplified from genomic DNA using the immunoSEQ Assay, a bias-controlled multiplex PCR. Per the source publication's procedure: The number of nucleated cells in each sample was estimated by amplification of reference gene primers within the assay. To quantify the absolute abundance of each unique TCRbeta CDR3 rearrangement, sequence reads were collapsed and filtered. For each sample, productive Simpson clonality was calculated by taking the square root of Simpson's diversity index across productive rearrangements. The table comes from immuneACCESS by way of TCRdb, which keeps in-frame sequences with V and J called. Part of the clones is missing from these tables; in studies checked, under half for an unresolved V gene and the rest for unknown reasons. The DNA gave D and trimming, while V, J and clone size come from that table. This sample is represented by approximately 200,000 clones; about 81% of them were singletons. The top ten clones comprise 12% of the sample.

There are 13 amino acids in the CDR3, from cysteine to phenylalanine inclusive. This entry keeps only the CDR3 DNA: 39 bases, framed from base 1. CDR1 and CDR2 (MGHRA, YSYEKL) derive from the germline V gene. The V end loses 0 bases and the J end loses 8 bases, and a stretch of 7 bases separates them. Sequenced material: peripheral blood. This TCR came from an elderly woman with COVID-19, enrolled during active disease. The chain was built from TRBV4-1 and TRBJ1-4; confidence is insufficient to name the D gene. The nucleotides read TGCGCCAGCAGCCAAGAATACCGGGAAAAACTGTTTTTT. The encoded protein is CASSQEYREKLFF.